These T cell receptor beta chains were read from a single sample in a study of T cell responses to AZD1222 COVID-19 vaccine. Using immunoSEQ multiplex PCR, the repertoire was profiled, and TCRdb retains in-frame clones only, with some absent. The data contain roughly 70,000 clones, under 95% of them singletons. Sequencing used peripheral blood, obtained 28 days after the second dose of the MenACWY control vaccine. The source is an adult who received the MenACWY meningococcal vaccine as a control. CDR3s include the opening cysteine and the closing phenylalanine or tryptophan. The D gene is left open where the match is weak. Expanded clones get a size class; other rows say once, few or many, or leave the size out.

TRBD1,TRBJ1-6,.,TRBV7-2,CASSSRQGLNSPLHF,TGTGCCAGCAGCTCAAGACAGGGCCTAAATTCACCCCTCCACTTT
.,TRBJ1-4,.,TRBV2,CASKTDRWDNEKLFF,TGTGCCAGCAAAACGGACAGATGGGATAATGAAAAACTGTTTTTT
TRBD2,TRBJ2-1,.,TRBV4-2,CASSQATSGSDEQFF,TGTGCCAGCAGCCAAGCGACTAGCGGGAGTGATGAGCAGTTCTTC
.,TRBJ2-7,.,TRBV6-6,CASSYSGREQYF,TGTGCCAGCAGTTACTCGGGGCGGGAGCAGTACTTC
TRBD1,TRBJ2-5,.,TRBV30,CAWNRGLETQYF,TGTGCCTGGAACAGGGGATTGGAGACCCAGTACTTC
.,TRBJ1-6,once,TRBV19,CASSIEGDSPLHF,TGTGCCAGTAGTATAGAGGGGGACTCACCCCTCCACTTT
TRBD1,TRBJ1-4,.,TRBV30,CAWTAQGHGEKLFF,TGTGCCTGGACCGCACAGGGGCATGGTGAAAAACTGTTTTTT
.,TRBJ1-4,.,TRBV5-1,CASSLASQDNEKLFF,TGCGCCAGCAGCTTGGCCAGTCAGGATAATGAAAAACTGTTTTTT
.,TRBJ1-5,.,TRBV19,CASSYEDQPQHF,TGTGCCAGTAGTTATGAGGATCAGCCCCAGCATTTT
TRBD1,TRBJ1-1,.,TRBV11-2,CASSLWQGAGNTEAFF,TGTGCCAGCAGCTTATGGCAGGGGGCAGGAAACACTGAAGCTTTCTTT
.,TRBJ1-4,.,TRBV13,CASSWRGVGDEKLFF,TGTGCCAGCAGCTGGAGGGGAGTTGGTGATGAAAAACTGTTTTTT
TRBD1,TRBJ2-7,.,TRBV15,CATSGDRGPYEQYF,TGTGCCACCAGCGGGGACAGGGGTCCCTACGAGCAGTACTTC
.,TRBJ2-4,.,TRBV5-1,CASSYGTGKNIQYF,TGCGCCAGCAGCTATGGGACCGGGAAAAACATTCAGTACTTC
.,TRBJ1-6,.,TRBV9,CASSVGSSREAPLHF,TGTGCCAGCAGCGTGGGCAGTTCCCGGGAAGCACCCCTCCACTTT
TRBD2,TRBJ2-4,.,TRBV28,CASFGLTSGKNIQYF,TGTGCCAGCTTCGGCCTAACTAGCGGGAAAAACATTCAGTACTTC
TRBD1,TRBJ2-7,.,TRBV11-2,CASSSDRVSEQYF,TGTGCCAGCAGCTCCGACAGGGTTAGCGAGCAGTACTTC
TRBD2,TRBJ2-2,.,TRBV5-4,CASSLGLAGETGELFF,TGTGCCAGCAGCTTGGGACTAGCGGGAGAGACCGGGGAGCTGTTTTTT
.,TRBJ2-7,few,TRBV12-3/TRBV12-4,CASGTGPDYEQYF,TGTGCCAGCGGAACGGGACCGGACTACGAGCAGTACTTC
TRBD1,TRBJ1-2,.,TRBV9,CASSVLGTGDYGYTF,TGTGCCAGCAGCGTCCTCGGGACAGGGGACTATGGCTACACCTTC
.,TRBJ2-3,few,TRBV6-2/TRBV6-3,CASSPTAGIPTDTQYF,TGTGCCAGCAGCCCGACGGCGGGAATTCCAACAGATACGCAGTATTTT
TRBD1,TRBJ1-3,.,TRBV9,CASSEYRGTSSGNTIYF,TGTGCCAGCAGCGAATACAGGGGCACCAGCTCTGGAAACACCATATATTTT
.,TRBJ1-1,.,TRBV10-3,CAISAKVNTEAFF,TGTGCCATCAGTGCCAAAGTGAACACTGAAGCTTTCTTT
.,TRBJ1-2,.,TRBV9,CASSATGTDGYTF,TGTGCCAGCAGCGCCACAGGGACCGATGGCTACACCTTC
.,TRBJ2-3,once,TRBV24-1,CATSRDFTDTQYF,TGTGCCACCAGTCGCGATTTCACAGATACGCAGTATTTT
TRBD2,TRBJ2-1,once,TRBV5-8,CASSPLAGGTYNEQFF,TGTGCCAGCAGCCCGTTAGCGGGGGGTACCTACAATGAGCAGTTCTTC
.,TRBJ2-3,.,TRBV29-1,CSVDLGSTDTQYF,TGCAGCGTTGATCTCGGAAGCACAGATACGCAGTATTTT
.,TRBJ1-1,.,TRBV5-6,CASSLADLLMNTEAFF,TGTGCCAGCAGCTTGGCTGATCTTCTAATGAACACTGAAGCTTTCTTT
.,TRBJ2-1,once,TRBV5-1,CASSRMGRSYNEQFF,TGCGCCAGCAGCCGGATGGGACGGAGCTACAATGAGCAGTTCTTC
.,TRBJ1-2,.,TRBV7-2,CASSFRFLTDGYTF,TGTGCCAGCAGCTTCCGGTTCCTGACAGATGGCTACACCTTC
TRBD2,TRBJ2-7,few,TRBV6-5,CASSGLAGVAREQYF,TGTGCCAGCAGCGGACTAGCGGGAGTCGCGCGCGAGCAGTACTTC
TRBD1,TRBJ1-1,.,TRBV7-2,CASSHRPTGGEAFF,TGTGCCAGCAGCCATAGACCGACAGGGGGCGAAGCTTTCTTT
.,TRBJ2-1,.,TRBV5-4,CASSPRTSDEQFF,TGTGCCAGCAGCCCCAGGACCTCAGATGAGCAGTTCTTC
TRBD2,TRBJ2-1,.,TRBV5-4,CASSSGTSGTSSYNEQFF,TGTGCCAGCAGCTCCGGGACTAGCGGGACCAGCTCCTACAATGAGCAGTTCTTC
TRBD2,TRBJ2-4,.,TRBV10-3,CAIRENGTRNNIQYF,TGTGCCATCAGGGAAAACGGGACTAGAAACAACATTCAGTACTTC
.,TRBJ1-2,.,TRBV4-3,CASSQVGLYGYTF,TGCGCCAGCAGCCAAGTAGGGCTCTATGGCTACACCTTC
.,TRBJ1-1,few,TRBV7-9,CASSQEGGTEAFF,TGTGCCAGCAGCCAAGAGGGCGGAACTGAAGCTTTCTTT
.,TRBJ2-7,.,TRBV7-2,CASSLEIIDEQYF,TGTGCCAGCTCGCTGGAAATTATAGACGAGCAGTACTTC
TRBD2,TRBJ2-3,.,TRBV2,CASRSRRLADTDTQYF,TGTGCCAGCAGGTCACGGAGACTAGCGGACACAGATACGCAGTATTTT
.,TRBJ1-3,.,TRBV18,CASSYLRGNTIYF,TGTGCCAGCTCGTATCTTCGGGGAAACACCATATATTTT
.,TRBJ2-6,.,TRBV5-1,CASSLGEVDVLTF,TGCGCCAGCAGCTTGGGGGAGGTCGACGTCCTGACTTTC
TRBD1,TRBJ2-2,few,TRBV6-5,CASSRQGNTGELFF,TGTGCCAGCAGTCGACAGGGAAACACCGGGGAGCTGTTTTTT
TRBD1,TRBJ2-4,.,TRBV20-1,CSASWPGGGKNIQYF,TGCAGTGCTAGTTGGCCAGGGGGCGGCAAAAACATTCAGTACTTC
.,TRBJ2-7,.,TRBV5-6,CASSFVSSYEQYF,TGTGCCAGCAGCTTTGTGAGCTCCTACGAGCAGTACTTC
TRBD2,TRBJ2-1,.,TRBV9,CASSAQKREGRDEQFF,TGTGCCAGCAGCGCACAAAAGCGGGAGGGCCGGGATGAGCAGTTCTTC
.,TRBJ2-7,once,TRBV6-5,CASSSSPPDFYEQYF,TGTGCCAGCAGTTCAAGCCCCCCGGACTTCTACGAGCAGTACTTC
.,TRBJ2-2,.,TRBV12-3/TRBV12-4,CASSYGTGELFF,TGTGCCAGCAGTTACGGCACCGGGGAGCTGTTTTTT
TRBD1,TRBJ1-4,.,TRBV3-1/TRBV3-2,CASSQPGQGGSNEKLFF,TGTGCCAGCAGCCAGCCGGGACAGGGGGGCTCTAATGAAAAACTGTTTTTT
TRBD2,TRBJ2-2,.,TRBV30,CAGSAGGPETGELFF,TGTGCCGGTTCAGCGGGAGGGCCGGAGACCGGGGAGCTGTTTTTT
TRBD1,TRBJ1-3,.,TRBV15,CATSRDRDPGNTIYF,TGTGCCACCAGCAGGGACAGGGATCCTGGAAACACCATATATTTT
TRBD1,TRBJ1-2,.,TRBV7-9,CASSLDSGGRGYTF,TGTGCCAGCAGCTTAGATTCAGGGGGCCGTGGCTACACCTTC
TRBD1,TRBJ1-1,once,TRBV30,CAWDRAATEAFF,TGTGCCTGGGACAGGGCGGCCACTGAAGCTTTCTTT
.,TRBJ2-3,.,TRBV5-1,CASSLDMGGGDTQYF,TGCGCCAGCAGCTTGGACATGGGGGGTGGAGATACGCAGTATTTT
.,TRBJ2-7,once,TRBV6-2/TRBV6-3,CASSYSRLAGNEQYF,TGTGCCAGCAGTTACTCGCGGCTAGCCGGAAACGAGCAGTACTTC
.,TRBJ2-2,.,TRBV7-6,CASRRDNRLIGELFF,TGTGCCAGCAGAAGGGACAACCGTCTCATCGGGGAGCTGTTTTTT
.,TRBJ2-5,few,TRBV28,CASRPPSGTQYF,TGTGCCAGCAGACCTCCGAGCGGGACCCAGTACTTC
.,TRBJ2-7,.,TRBV19,CASSRRIARLYEQYF,TGTGCCAGTAGTCGGAGGATTGCCCGACTGTACGAGCAGTACTTC
.,TRBJ2-5,.,TRBV3-1/TRBV3-2,CASSQDMKTQYF,TGTGCCAGCAGCCAAGATATGAAGACCCAGTACTTC
.,TRBJ1-5,.,TRBV4-1,CASSQETVNQPQHF,TGCGCCAGCAGCCAAGAAACAGTCAATCAGCCCCAGCATTTT
.,TRBJ2-7,.,TRBV12-3/TRBV12-4,CASSRDPYEQYF,TGTGCCAGCAGCCGGGACCCATACGAGCAGTACTTC
.,TRBJ1-1,.,TRBV29-1,CSGGPQGTEAFF,TGCAGCGGGGGGCCGCAGGGTACTGAAGCTTTCTTT